Following are 3 T cell receptor beta chains from one sample sequenced in a study of blood T cells in healthy people across ages. It was with a sample-barcoded 5' primer and a J-beta primer mix that a second PCR of roughly 7 to 12 cycles was run. Using its own MiXCR run on the 5' RACE reads, TCRdb lists one record per CDR3 protein. The sample shows 850,000 to 1,000,000 distinct CDR3 sequences, 45% to 60% of them seen only once. The sample consisted of blood. The origin of the receptors is a woman aged 55-70 years in good health.

This clonotype came up once. V is TRBV20-1 and J is TRBJ2-3, with unresolved D. The length of the CDR3 is 15 residues. CDR1 is DFQATT, CDR2 SNEGSKA, per germline (reference sequence). V was pared by 2 bases and J by 2 bases, with 14 bases between. CDR3 loop: CSARPDAQDTDTQYF. The CDR3 DNA reads as TGCAGTGCTAGACCCGACGCGCAGGACACAGATACGCAGTATTTT.

This clonotype has more than one count but fewer than ten. The chain couples TRBV20-1 to TRBJ1-2; D remains ambiguous. CDR1 and CDR2 (germline): DFQATT, SNEGSKA (reference sequence). The CDR3 totals 15 residues. V gave up 6 bases and J gave up 6 bases, with 23 bases separating them. CDR3: CSAGSQLRRNNGYTF. The CDR3 nucleotides are TGCAGTGCGGGTTCACAGTTAAGGCGGAATAATGGCTACACCTTC.

The chain has TRBV7-9 and TRBJ1-2, with no clear D. This CDR3 has 12 residues. Germline lookup yields CDR1 SEHNR and CDR2 FQNEAQ (reference sequence). V shed 1 base and J shed 8 bases, with 8 bases lying between them. CDR3 in amino acids: CASSLDEYGYTF. The CDR3, as DNA: TGTGCCAGCAGCTTAGATGAATACGGCTACACCTTC.